One and the same sample provided the 5 T cell receptor beta chains below, sequenced in a study of blood T cell repertoires in COVID-19. TCRdb keeps only in-frame clones here, not all; method: immunoSEQ multiplex PCR. The sample gives fewer than 65,000 clones, more than 70% of which show up once; over 6.5% is in the top ten. Material for sequencing was peripheral blood. Every receptor here comes from a man aged 55 to 69 with acute or convalescent COVID-19.

The chain is built from TRBV6-5 and TRBJ1-2; D is uncertain. Per the germline V gene, CDR1 is MNHEY and CDR2 is SVGAGI. This CDR3 has 13 amino acids. Trimming shortened V by 2 bases and J by 4 bases, and 8 bases separated the two germline ends. The CDR3 reads CASSYGGIYGYTF. CDR3 DNA sequence: TGTGCCAGCAGTTACGGCGGTATCTATGGCTACACCTTC.

The chain links TRBV14 to TRBJ2-7; D may be TRBD2 (6 bases). This CDR3 is 14 amino acids long. CDR1 is SGHDN, CDR2 FVKESK, per germline. Trimming removed 4 bases from V and 2 bases from J, with 12 bases in between. CDR3 sequence: CASSRGTVTYEQYF. The CDR3 DNA sequence: TGTGCCAGCAGCCGCGGGACGGTGACCTACGAGCAGTACTTC.

The CDR3 spells CASSPAGTGIDEQYF. The CDR3 bases are TGTGCCAGCAGCCCTGCCGGGACAGGGATCGACGAGCAGTACTTC. V gene TRBV7-2 combines with J gene TRBJ2-7, with 9 bases fitting TRBD1. Per germline, CDR1 SGHTA and CDR2 FQGNSA. After removal of 5 bases from V and 5 bases from J, the junction contained 10 bases not matched to a gene. CDR3 length: 15 residues.

This clone showed up just once. The chain uses TRBV3-1 (or the pseudogene TRBV3-2) and TRBJ2-1; TRBD2 is a possible D gene (6 bases). CDR1 is LGHDT, CDR2 YNNKEL, per germline (reference sequence). V was cut by 6 bases and J by 9 bases, with 21 bases left in between. CDR3 size: 15 residues. The CDR3 bases are TGTGCCAGCAGTACCCCGGGACTCCCATGGGGTGAGCAGTTCTTC. This encodes CASSTPGLPWGEQFF.

This rearrangement joins TRBV10-3 to TRBJ1-2; 11 nucleotides align to TRBD1. The V gene's germline CDR1 is ENHRY and CDR2 SYGVKD. CDR3 size: 19 residues. Trimming at V came to 2 bases and at J to 0 bases, leaving 11 bases not matched to a gene. The CDR3 here is CAISEGSGTGGSANYGYTF. As DNA, the CDR3 is TGTGCCATCAGTGAGGGTTCCGGGACAGGGGGTTCCGCTAACTATGGCTACACCTTC.